The clone carrying this T cell receptor beta chain was counted ten times or more. What it recognizes is unknown. One entry per CDR3 protein, called by TCRdb with MiXCR from the reads. Among 90,000 to 110,000 distinct CDR3 sequences, approximately 28% were seen once, and the ten largest hold roughly 81%. This sample was included in a study of T cell repertoires in cytomegalovirus infection. About the study: Recently identified HLA-C-restricted and well-studied HLA-B-restricted CMV epitopes were used. CMV infection and matching HLA type were both indicated by public TCR beta signatures.

CDR1 and CDR2 from the germline V gene are SEHNR and FQNEAQ (reference sequence). The CDR3 covers 19 residues. The V segment lost 5 bases and the J segment 2 bases; nucleotides outside the gene matches: 16. The material sequenced was CD8+ T cells from cultured PBMCs, taken from culture after CMV antigen stimulation. This receptor was obtained from a human donor in good health (CMV status not recorded). Some clones in this sample may be carry-over from other donors' samples. The genes are TRBV7-9 and TRBJ2-3, with 10 bases matching TRBD2. This CDR3 is CASSRGPAGGTYDTDTQYF. CDR3 DNA: TGTGCCAGCAGCAGAGGGCCAGCGGGGGGGACATATGACACAGATACGCAGTATTTT.